This T cell receptor (beta chain) was retrieved from a study of blood T cell repertoires in COVID-19. Across the whole study: Spain, Italy and the United States supplied samples that represented acute and convalescent COVID-19. Sample material is recorded as cDNA or gDNA derived from T cells, B-cell-depleted T cells, or PBMCs.

Germline CDR1 and CDR2: KGHSH and LQKENI. The V end lost 3 bases, the J end lost 0 bases, and 15 bases lay between the germline ends. The CDR3 covers 17 residues. Clones were read by immunoSEQ multiplex PCR, and TCRdb kept only the in-frame ones, dropping some. The table lists around 220,000 clones, 84% of them singletons. Material: peripheral blood. This clonotype was sampled from a man aged 25 to 40 with active or convalescent COVID-19. The V gene is TRBV18, the J gene TRBJ1-3, with D maybe TRBD1 (5 bases). CDR3 sequence reads: CASSPGQGGISGNTIYF. Written as DNA, the CDR3 is TGTGCCAGCTCACCTGGGCAGGGCGGTATCTCTGGAAACACCATATATTTT.